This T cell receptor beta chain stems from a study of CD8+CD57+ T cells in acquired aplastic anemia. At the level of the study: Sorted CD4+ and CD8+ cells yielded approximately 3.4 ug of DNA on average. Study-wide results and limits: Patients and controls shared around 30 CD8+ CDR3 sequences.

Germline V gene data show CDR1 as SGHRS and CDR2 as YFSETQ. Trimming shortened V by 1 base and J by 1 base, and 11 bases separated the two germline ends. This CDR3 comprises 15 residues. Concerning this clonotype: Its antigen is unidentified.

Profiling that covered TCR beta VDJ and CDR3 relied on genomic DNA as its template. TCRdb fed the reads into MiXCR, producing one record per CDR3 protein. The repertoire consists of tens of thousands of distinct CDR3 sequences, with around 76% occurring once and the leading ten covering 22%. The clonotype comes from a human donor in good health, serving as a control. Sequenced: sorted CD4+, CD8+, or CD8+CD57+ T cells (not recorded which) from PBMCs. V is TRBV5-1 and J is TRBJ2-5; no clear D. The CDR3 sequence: CASSLTTSFQETQYF. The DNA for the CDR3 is TGCGCCAGCAGCTTGACTACCAGTTTCCAAGAGACCCAGTACTTC.